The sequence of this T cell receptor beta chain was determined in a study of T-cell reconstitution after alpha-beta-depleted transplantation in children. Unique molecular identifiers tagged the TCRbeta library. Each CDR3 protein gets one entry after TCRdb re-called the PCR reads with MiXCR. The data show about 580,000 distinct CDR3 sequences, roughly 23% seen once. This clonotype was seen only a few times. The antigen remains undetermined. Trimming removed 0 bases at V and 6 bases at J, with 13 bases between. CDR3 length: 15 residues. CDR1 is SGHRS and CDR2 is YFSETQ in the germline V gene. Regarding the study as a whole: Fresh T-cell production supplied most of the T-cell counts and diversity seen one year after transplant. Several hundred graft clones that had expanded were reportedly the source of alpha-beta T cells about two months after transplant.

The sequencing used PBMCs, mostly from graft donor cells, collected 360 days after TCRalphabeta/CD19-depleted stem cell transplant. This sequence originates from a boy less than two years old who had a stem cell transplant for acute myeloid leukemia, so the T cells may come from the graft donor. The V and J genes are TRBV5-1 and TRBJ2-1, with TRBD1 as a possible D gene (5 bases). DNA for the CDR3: TGCGCCAGCAGCTTGGGGACCGGACAAATCAATGAGCAGTTCTTC. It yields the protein CASSLGTGQINEQFF.